This T cell receptor (beta chain) originates from a study of regulatory T cells in long-lasting Graves disease. CDR3-region Arm-PCR and iRepertoire HTBI primers produced the TCR beta libraries. TCRdb re-called the multiplex PCR reads through MiXCR, storing one row per CDR3 protein. The repertoire holds 200,000 to 250,000 distinct CDR3 sequences, with approximately 18% as singletons. Indicated time point: newly diagnosed GD, antithyroid drugs for less than 3 months. The TCR library used RNA extracted from PBMCs. The sample holds a few counts of this clonotype. A read error likely explains this, since a far larger clone differs by one base. The same data also contributed to another study, on T cells in Graves' hyperthyroidism and ophthalmopathy.

The sequence was collected from a woman between 25 and 40 years old with Graves disease. The starting material was peripheral blood mononuclear cells (PBMCs), obtained at new diagnosis, from a patient treated with antithyroid drugs.

The CDR3 DNA is TGTGCCAGCAGTGGAGTGCTGGGACAGGGGAACGGGGAGCTGTTTTTT. As protein: CASSGVLGQGNGELFF. V usage is TRBV6-2 or TRBV6-3 and J usage is TRBJ2-2; 10 nucleotides line up with TRBD1. There are 16 residues in the CDR3. Germline V CDR1 and CDR2: MNHEY, SVGEGT. Germline trimming cut 5 bases from V and 7 bases from J; bases unmatched to any gene: 10.